These T cell receptor beta chains were read from a single sample in a study of glioma-infiltrating T cells. Via MiXCR, TCRdb re-called the multiplex PCR reads, giving one row per CDR3 protein. The table shows approximately 120,000 distinct CDR3 sequences, with 20% to 25% occurring only once. Sequencing was carried out using glioma tissue, nonneoplastic brain tissue, or PBMCs (not recorded which). Receptors were obtained from a human donor with low-grade glioma or glioblastoma, undergoing nonglioma brain surgery, or in good health (not recorded which). Both conserved end residues are trimmed from each CDR3. A row's size may be missing; if present it is once, few, many or a size class.

>.|TRBJ1-1|TRBV7-9
ASSPPGQTEAF
>many|TRBJ1-1|TRBV5-4
ASSLAGAMNTEAF
>many|TRBJ2-5|TRBV6-2/TRBV6-3
ASSYSIHAGGPQETQY
>many|TRBJ2-3|TRBV19
ASSNLAGRGTDTQY
>many|TRBJ2-7|TRBV6-1
ASGHSGRSYEQY
>many|TRBJ2-7|TRBV6-1
ASSVLRRQSYEQY
>many|TRBJ2-7|TRBV28
ASNRLAVPYEQY
>.|TRBJ2-1|TRBV6-5
ASSLYSEEF
>.|TRBJ1-2|TRBV5-4
ASSLLVRGGYT
>.|TRBJ2-1|TRBV15
ATSREITGADNEQF
>.|TRBJ2-5|TRBV5-1
ASSIPGQKKETQY
>many|TRBJ1-1|TRBV6-1
ASSSGWADTEAF
>.|TRBJ2-1|TRBV6-2/TRBV6-3
ARSSSFNIFRGTSAPAPF
>.|TRBJ2-7|TRBV7-2
ASSAPRGDSLSYEQY
>many|TRBJ2-5|TRBV10-3
AISEPGRVETQY
>.|TRBJ2-7|TRBV14
ASSQNGLAYEQY
>few|TRBJ2-3|TRBV18
ASSPRSSGRADTQY
>many|TRBJ1-1|TRBV6-6
ASSYSFGRTEAF
>.|TRBJ2-7|TRBV5-4
ASSSAGGNYEQY